One sample yielded the 29 T cell receptor beta chains listed below, sequenced in a study of PD-1 blockade in mismatch repair-deficient tumors. TCRdb keeps only in-frame clones here, not all; method: immunoSEQ multiplex PCR. The table shows about 21,000 clones, with roughly 81% occurring only once. Sequenced here: peripheral blood, sampled 2 weeks after starting pembrolizumab. These receptors were obtained from an adult with mismatch repair-deficient cancer.

This clone was seen more than once but under ten times. CDR3 in DNA: TGTGCCAGCAGTTTCATATCCCGAAGGTCCGAGCAGTACTTC. Translated, it gives CASSFISRRSEQYF. This chain joins TRBV27 and TRBJ2-7; D ambiguous. This CDR3 spans 14 amino acids. Trimming took off 3 bases at V and 6 bases at J, with 15 bases between the two ends. From germline, CDR1 is MNHEY and CDR2 SMNVEV (reference sequence).

The gene calls are TRBV2 and TRBJ2-1; possible D gene TRBD2, 6 bases. This CDR3 contains 18 residues. V lost 4 bases and J lost 8, with 27 bases in between. The germline V gene encodes CDR1 SNHLY and CDR2 FYNNEI. This CDR3 reads CASSGGKTGEVPGDEQFF. The DNA for the CDR3 is TGTGCCAGCAGTGGTGGGAAAACGGGAGAGGTCCCGGGGGATGAGCAGTTCTTC. Combining the CDR3 with reference TRBV2 and TRBJ2-1 gives the whole variable domain EPEVTQTPSHQVTQMGQEVILRCVPISNHLYFYWYRQILGQKVEFLVSFYNNEISEKSEIFDDQFSVERPDGSNFTLKIRSTKLEDSAMYFCASSGGKTGEVPGDEQFFGPGTRLTVL.

CDR3 in amino acids: CASSESLRPDTQYF. Here the CDR3 DNA reads TGCGCCAGCAGTGAGTCCCTGCGCCCAGATACGCAGTATTTT. The chain couples TRBV10-1 to TRBJ2-3; D uncertain. CDR1 is WNHNN, CDR2 SYGVQD, per germline (reference sequence). V was pared by 0 bases and J by 4 bases, with 8 bases between. The CDR3 sequence is 14 residues long.

DNA of the CDR3: TGTGCCATCAGTGAGTCGTTAGGTCCCTCCAACAATCAGCCCCAGCATTTT. Residues: CAISESLGPSNNQPQHF. This chain uses TRBV10-3 with TRBJ1-5; no clear D. This CDR3 has 17 amino acids. Germline V gene sequence: CDR1 ENHRY, CDR2 SYGVKD. With 0 bases removed from V and 3 bases from J, the gap between germline ends came to 15 bases.

The J gene is TRBJ2-5, the V gene TRBV5-8, with 10 bases lining up with TRBD2. Germline CDR1 SGHTS, CDR2 YDEGEE. The J segment lost 3 bases and the V segment lost 4 bases, leaving 6 bases of the junction unmatched. This CDR3 has 15 residues. The CDR3 DNA reads as TGTGCCAGCAGCCCTTACGGACTAGCGGAAGAGACCCAGTACTTC. Translated: CASSPYGLAEETQYF.

The DNA for the CDR3 is TGTGCCGTAAATAGGGGAACCATGAACACTGAAGCTTTCTTT. Protein product: CAVNRGTMNTEAFF. V usage is TRBV12-5 and J usage is TRBJ1-1; tentative D call: TRBD1 (5 bases). The CDR3 has 14 residues. CDR1 is LGHNT, CDR2 FRNRAP, per germline.

This chain uses TRBV6-1 with TRBJ1-2, with D tentatively TRBD1 (5 bases). CDR3 length: 13 amino acids. Trimming stripped 5 bases from V and 8 bases from J, with 15 bases between. Germline V gene sequence: CDR1 MNHNS, CDR2 SASEGT. The CDR3 nucleotides read TGTGCCAGCAGTCTCCGGGACCTCCAGGGCTACACCTTC. Translated, it gives CASSLRDLQGYTF.

The chain joins TRBV7-9 to TRBJ2-7, with 9 bases aligning to TRBD1. Germline V gene lookup returns CDR1 SEHNR and CDR2 FQNEAQ (reference sequence). V shed 5 bases and J 4 bases; nucleotides not matched to a gene: 9. This CDR3 region has 15 residues. The CDR3 sequence: CASSPAGTGSYEQYF. Here the CDR3 DNA reads TGTGCCAGCAGCCCCGCCGGGACAGGGTCGTACGAGCAGTACTTC.

The rearrangement joins TRBV6-5 to TRBJ1-2; no clear D gene. Trimming took 0 bases from V and 4 from J, leaving 9 bases between them. This CDR3 is 14 amino acids long. Germline CDR1 MNHEY, CDR2 SVGAGI. The CDR3 DNA reads as TGTGCCAGCAGTTACTCCTCCAGCAGCTATGGCTACACCTTC. The encoded protein is CASSYSSSSYGYTF.

The chain uses TRBV30 and TRBJ2-7; D not certain. CDR1 is GTSNPN and CDR2 is SVGIG in the germline V gene (reference sequence). The CDR3 extends over 12 amino acids. The ends were cut back, 4 bases at V and 7 bases at J, with 14 bases in the middle. The CDR3, as DNA: TGTGCCTGGACCGGAGCATACGATGAGCAGTACTTC. Its translation is CAWTGAYDEQYF.

The rearrangement uses TRBV6-5 and TRBJ2-1; the D is unclear. This CDR3 is built from 13 residues. V dropped 6 bases and J dropped 3 bases, with 9 bases sitting between them. Germline V gene sequence: CDR1 MNHEY, CDR2 SVGAGI. CDR3 sequence: CASRMGGYNEQFF. In DNA form, the CDR3 reads TGTGCCAGCAGAATGGGCGGCTACAATGAGCAGTTCTTC.

This rearrangement joins TRBV21-1 to TRBJ2-2; TRBD1, the table's D call, lacks a check against the DNA. TRBV21-1 is assigned pseudogene status. The CDR3 contains 15 residues. CDR3 sequence reads: CASSKIRTGNGELFF. Here the CDR3 DNA reads TGTGCCAGCAGCAAAATCCGGACAGGGAACGGGGAGCTGTTTTTT.

This CDR3 is CASSPPLGAGTDTQYF. Written as DNA, the CDR3 is TGTGCCAGCAGCCCGCCGTTAGGGGCCGGCACAGATACGCAGTATTTT. The rearrangement uses TRBV5-5 and TRBJ2-3, with D perhaps matching TRBD1 (5 bases). Trimming took 4 bases from V and 1 from J, leaving 16 bases between them. This CDR3 is built from 16 residues. Germline CDR1 SGHKS, CDR2 YYEKEE (reference sequence).

The V gene is TRBV9, the J gene TRBJ1-1, with TRBD1 as a possible D gene (6 bases). The CDR3 has 14 amino acids. Deletions cut 2 bases from V and 10 bases from J, with 18 bases between. CDR1 and CDR2 (germline): SGDLS, YYNGEE. CDR3 in DNA: TGTGCCAGCAGCGTCCGGGACACACTCGACGGAGCTTTCTTT. This codes for CASSVRDTLDGAFF.

On this clone itself: At one boundary the junction diverges from the germline segment, which might be a read error. The genes are TRBV27 and TRBJ2-1; D unclear. The CDR3 runs to 12 residues. The germline gives CDR1 MNHEY, CDR2 SMNVEV (reference sequence). Here the CDR3 reads CASGVSNNEQFF. CDR3 in DNA: TGTGCCAGCGGGGTCTCCAACAATGAGCAGTTCTTC.

The chain links TRBV6-5 to TRBJ2-7; D may be TRBD2 (6 bases). The V gene's germline CDR1 is MNHEY and CDR2 SVGAGI. The V gene lost 0 bases and the J gene lost 0 bases, with 9 bases spanning the gap. CDR3 size: 15 residues. In nucleotides, the CDR3 is TGTGCCAGCAGTTACTCGGCGGGGAGCTCCTACGAGCAGTACTTC. Its translation: CASSYSAGSSYEQYF.

The chain is built from TRBV28 and TRBJ1-1; TRBD1 is a possible D gene (6 bases). This CDR3 spans 15 amino acids. Trimming cost V 2 bases and J 4 bases, with 14 bases left between them. Germline values: CDR1 MDHEN, CDR2 SYDVKM. This CDR3 reads CASSLGVGAGTEAFF. The CDR3 DNA follows: TGTGCCAGCAGTTTAGGAGTGGGGGCGGGCACTGAAGCTTTCTTT.

The CDR3 DNA is TGTGCCAGCAGTGATGGAGACAGGTTCGTCGCTGAAGCTTTCTTT. Amino acid sequence: CASSDGDRFVAEAFF. V is TRBV6-1 and J is TRBJ1-1, with a tentative D call TRBD1 (6 bases). Germline CDR1 is MNHNS and CDR2 is SASEGT. The germline V and J ends were trimmed by 3 bases and 6 bases, with 17 bases remaining between them. This CDR3 region has 15 residues.

This rearrangement joins TRBV7-8 to TRBJ2-7, with a weak D call TRBD1 (6 bases). Trimming took off 4 bases at V and 9 bases at J, with 19 bases between the two ends. The CDR3 is 14 residues long. In germline, CDR1 is SGHVS, CDR2 FQNEAQ. The CDR3 nucleotides are TGTGCCAGCAGCTCGTCCGGGACACCTATTGGGCAGTACTTC. It encodes CASSSSGTPIGQYF.

The CDR3 sequence is CAWSRQGGQPQHF. DNA for the CDR3: TGTGCCTGGAGTCGTCAGGGAGGTCAGCCCCAGCATTTT. The chain employs TRBV30 and TRBJ1-5; weak D call: TRBD1 (5 bases). V gave up 2 bases and J gave up 6 bases, with 11 bases separating them. Germline assignment: CDR1 GTSNPN and CDR2 SVGIG (reference sequence). CDR3 length equals 13 residues.

This chain connects TRBV28 to TRBJ2-7; TRBD2 might be the D (5 bases). Trimming took 7 bases from V and 0 from J, leaving 16 bases between them. Germline values: CDR1 MDHEN, CDR2 SYDVKM. The CDR3 runs to 15 residues. DNA for the CDR3: TGTGCCAGCACCGGGGAGTTCCCGATCTCCTACGAGCAGTACTTC. Translation: CASTGEFPISYEQYF.

The rearrangement links TRBV4-1 to TRBJ2-2; tentative D call: TRBD2 (5 bases). From germline, CDR1 is MGHRA and CDR2 YSYEKL. The CDR3 spans 14 residues. Trimming took 0 bases from V and 6 from J, leaving 8 bases between them. This chain's CDR3 is CASSQDSGSGELFF. As DNA, the CDR3 is TGCGCCAGCAGCCAAGATTCGGGGTCCGGGGAGCTGTTTTTT.

The chain uses TRBV29-1 and TRBJ1-2; TRBD1 matches at 8 bases. Germline V gene data show CDR1 as SQVTM and CDR2 as ANQGSEA. This CDR3 region has 14 residues. Trimming took 2 bases from V and 8 from J; bases not matched to a gene: 10. CDR3 DNA sequence: TGCAGCGTTGAAAAGGGTCAGGGGGCGGAGGGCTACACCTTC. Its protein is CSVEKGQGAEGYTF.

This clone was detected only once. The V call is TRBV2, the J call TRBJ2-1; 9 bases line up with TRBD2. Trimming cost V 8 bases and J 9 bases; bases outside gene matches: 8. Germline CDR1 is SNHLY and CDR2 is FYNNEI. The CDR3 totals 13 residues. The CDR3: CASGREGRGEQFF. CDR3 sequence (DNA): TGTGCCAGCGGGCGGGAGGGCCGAGGTGAGCAGTTCTTC.

The chain uses TRBV11-2 and TRBJ2-3, with D perhaps assigned TRBD1 or TRBD2 (5 bases each). CDR3 length: 15 residues. CDR1 is SGHAT and CDR2 is FQNNGV in the germline V gene. V lost 2 bases and J 4 bases, leaving 13 bases between the germline ends. CDR3 region: CASSLQGLRADTQYF. CDR3 in DNA: TGTGCCAGCAGCTTACAGGGTTTGCGGGCAGATACGCAGTATTTT.

The chain uses TRBV15 and TRBJ1-5; D might be TRBD1 (5 bases). The CDR3 is 16 amino acids. Germline CDR1 and CDR2: LNHNV and YYDKDF (reference sequence). Trimming left V 3 bases short and J 4 bases short, with 16 bases between. The CDR3 reads CATSRGGIFLNQPQHF. For the CDR3, the DNA is TGTGCCACCAGCAGGGGGGGAATTTTCCTTAATCAGCCCCAGCATTTT.

The chain has TRBV7-3 and TRBJ2-2; D is undetermined. In germline, CDR1 is SGHTA, CDR2 FQGTGA. The CDR3 is 12 residues long. V dropped 8 bases and J dropped 5 bases, with 9 bases sitting between them. CDR3 bases: TGTGCCAGCTCCGGTGAGACCGGGGAGCTGTTTTTT. This gives the protein CASSGETGELFF.

This sequence joins TRBV28 and TRBJ1-4; the D is unclear. The CDR3 sequence is 16 residues long. Per germline, CDR1 MDHEN and CDR2 SYDVKM. Deletions cut 3 bases from V and 0 bases from J, with 11 bases between. The CDR3 bases are TGTGCCAGCAGTTTTCTCACCCGGTCAACTAATGAAAAACTGTTTTTT. Its translation: CASSFLTRSTNEKLFF.

V gene TRBV19 combines with J gene TRBJ2-7; 7 positions match TRBD2. V lost 1 base and J lost 5; bases outside the gene matches: 8. The CDR3 loop spans 15 amino acids. The germline gives CDR1 LNHDA, CDR2 SQIVND (reference sequence). CDR3 residues: CASSIAGRETDEQYF. The CDR3 DNA reads TGTGCCAGTAGTATAGCCGGGCGGGAGACCGACGAGCAGTACTTC.